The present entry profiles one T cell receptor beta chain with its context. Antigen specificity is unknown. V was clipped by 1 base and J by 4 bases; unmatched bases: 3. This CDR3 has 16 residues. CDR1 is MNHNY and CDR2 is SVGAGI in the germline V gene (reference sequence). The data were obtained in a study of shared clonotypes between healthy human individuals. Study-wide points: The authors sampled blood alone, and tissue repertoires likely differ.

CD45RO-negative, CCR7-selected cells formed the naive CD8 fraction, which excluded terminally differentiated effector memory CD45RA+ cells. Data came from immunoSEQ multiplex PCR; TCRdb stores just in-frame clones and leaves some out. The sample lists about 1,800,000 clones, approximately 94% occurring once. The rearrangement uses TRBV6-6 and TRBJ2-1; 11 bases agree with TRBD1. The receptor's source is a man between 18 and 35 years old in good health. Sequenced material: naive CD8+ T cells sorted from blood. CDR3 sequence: CASSYYGQGAYNEQFF. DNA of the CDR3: TGTGCCAGCAGTTACTACGGACAGGGGGCTTACAATGAGCAGTTCTTC.